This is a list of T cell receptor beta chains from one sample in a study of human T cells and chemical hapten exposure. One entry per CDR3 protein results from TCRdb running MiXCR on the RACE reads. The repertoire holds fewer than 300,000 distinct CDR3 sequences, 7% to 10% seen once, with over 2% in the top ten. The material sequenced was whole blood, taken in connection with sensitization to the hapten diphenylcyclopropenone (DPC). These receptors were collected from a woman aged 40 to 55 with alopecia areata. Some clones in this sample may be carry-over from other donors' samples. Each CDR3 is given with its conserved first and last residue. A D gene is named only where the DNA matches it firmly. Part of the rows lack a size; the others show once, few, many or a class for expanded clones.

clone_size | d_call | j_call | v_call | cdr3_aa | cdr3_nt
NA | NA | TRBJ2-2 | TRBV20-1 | CSAREGSNPNGELFF | TGCAGTGCTAGAGAGGGTTCCAACCCAAACGGGGAGCTGTTTTTT
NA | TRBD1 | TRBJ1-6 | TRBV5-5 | CASSLTGASRNSPLHF | TGTGCCAGCAGCTTGACAGGGGCTAGTAGAAATTCACCCCTCCACTTT
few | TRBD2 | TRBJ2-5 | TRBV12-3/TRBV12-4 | CASSPGGSNHKLQYF | TGTGCCAGCAGTCCCGGGGGGAGTAACCACAAACTCCAGTACTTC
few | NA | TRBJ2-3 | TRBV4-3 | CASSQDRSSGVDTQYF | TGCGCCAGCAGCCAAGATCGGAGTAGCGGAGTAGATACGCAGTATTTT
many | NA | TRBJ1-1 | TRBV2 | CASSAADTRSGTEAFF | TGTGCCAGCAGCGCCGCGGACACCCGATCGGGTACTGAAGCTTTCTTT
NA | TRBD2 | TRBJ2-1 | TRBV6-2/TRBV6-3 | CASRPGLRPEQFF | TGTGCCAGCAGGCCGGGACTACGTCCTGAGCAGTTCTTC
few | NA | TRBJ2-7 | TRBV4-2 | CASSQGVTEQYF | TGTGCCAGCAGCCAAGGGGTGACCGAACAGTACTTC
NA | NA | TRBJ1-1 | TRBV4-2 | CASSQDQGRGEAFF | TGTGCCAGCAGCCAAGATCAAGGGCGTGGGGAAGCTTTCTTT
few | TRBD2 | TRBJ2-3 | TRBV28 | CASSPIPSSGREIDTQYF | TGTGCCAGCAGCCCCATACCCTCGAGCGGGAGGGAGATAGATACGCAGTATTTT
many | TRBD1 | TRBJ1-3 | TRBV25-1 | CASRGTGTGNTIYF | TGTGCCAGCAGAGGGACAGGGACTGGAAACACCATATATTTT
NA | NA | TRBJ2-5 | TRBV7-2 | CASSLKGLARETQYF | TGTGCCAGCAGCTTGAAAGGGCTAGCGAGGGAGACCCAGTACTTC
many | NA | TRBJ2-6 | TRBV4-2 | CASSQDRRVLTF | TGTGCCAGCAGCCAAGATCGGAGGGTCCTGACTTTC
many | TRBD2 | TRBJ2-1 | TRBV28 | CASSFRLAGYNEQFF | TGTGCCAGCAGTTTCCGGCTAGCGGGGTACAATGAGCAGTTCTTC
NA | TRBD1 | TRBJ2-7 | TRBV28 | CASRQPGQPYEQYF | TGTGCCAGCAGACAACCGGGACAGCCCTACGAGCAGTACTTC
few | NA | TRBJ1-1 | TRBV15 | CATSDSQETEAFF | TGTGCCACTTCCGACAGTCAGGAGACTGAAGCTTTCTTT
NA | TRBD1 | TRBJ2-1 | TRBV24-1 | CATSDETGRSYNEQFF | TGTGCCACCAGTGATGAGACAGGGCGCTCCTACAATGAGCAGTTCTTC